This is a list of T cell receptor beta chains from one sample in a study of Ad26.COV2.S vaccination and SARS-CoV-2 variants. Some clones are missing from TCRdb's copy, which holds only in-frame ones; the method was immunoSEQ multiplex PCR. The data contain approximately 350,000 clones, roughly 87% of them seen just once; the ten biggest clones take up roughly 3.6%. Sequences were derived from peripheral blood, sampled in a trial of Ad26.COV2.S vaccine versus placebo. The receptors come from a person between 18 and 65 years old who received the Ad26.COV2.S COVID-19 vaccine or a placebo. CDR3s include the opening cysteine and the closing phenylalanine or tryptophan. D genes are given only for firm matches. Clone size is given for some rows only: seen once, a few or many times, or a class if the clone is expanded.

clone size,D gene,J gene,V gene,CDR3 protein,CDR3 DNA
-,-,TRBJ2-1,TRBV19,CASSGGWSSYNEQFF,TGTGCCAGTAGTGGTGGTTGGAGCTCCTACAATGAGCAGTTCTTC
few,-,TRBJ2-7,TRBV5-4,CASSLDLYEQYF,TGTGCCAGCAGCTTGGATTTGTACGAGCAGTACTTC
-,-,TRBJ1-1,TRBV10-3,CAISEPRDNSAFF,TGTGCCATCAGTGAGCCCCGGGACAACTCAGCTTTCTTT
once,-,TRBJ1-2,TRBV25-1,CASSERTAIYGYTF,TGTGCCAGCAGTGAACGGACAGCGATCTATGGCTACACCTTC
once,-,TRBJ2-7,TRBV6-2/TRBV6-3,CASSFGLYEQYF,TGTGCCAGCAGTTTCGGCCTTTACGAGCAGTACTTC
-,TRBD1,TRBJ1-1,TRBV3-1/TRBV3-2,CASSLDRDTEAFF,TGTGCCAGCAGCCTTGACAGGGATACTGAAGCTTTCTTT
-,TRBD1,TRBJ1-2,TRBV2,CASSATVTGIDGYTF,TGTGCCAGCAGTGCCACGGTGACAGGGATAGATGGCTACACCTTC
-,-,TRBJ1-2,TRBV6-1,CASSESGDYGYTF,TGTGCCAGCAGTGAATCGGGAGACTATGGCTACACCTTC
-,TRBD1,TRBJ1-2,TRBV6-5,CASSYSRGRGHGYTF,TGTGCCAGCAGTTACTCGAGGGGCAGGGGGCATGGCTACACCTTC
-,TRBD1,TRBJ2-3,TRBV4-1,CASSQDMVRTGGFTDTQYF,TGCGCCAGCAGCCAAGATATGGTCCGGACAGGGGGCTTTACAGATACGCAGTATTTT
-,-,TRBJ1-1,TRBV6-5,CASSYLENTEAFF,TGTGCCAGCAGTTACCTTGAGAACACTGAAGCTTTCTTT
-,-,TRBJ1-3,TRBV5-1,CASSPTGDSGNTIYF,TGCGCCAGCAGCCCCACCGGCGACTCTGGAAACACCATATATTTT
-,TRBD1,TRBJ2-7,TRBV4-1,CASSQDLLVTGNYEQYF,TGCGCCAGCAGCCAAGATCTGCTGGTGACAGGGAACTACGAGCAGTACTTC
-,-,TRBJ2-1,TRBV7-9,CASSFTEESSYNEQFF,TGTGCCAGCAGCTTCACAGAGGAGAGCTCCTACAATGAGCAGTTCTTC
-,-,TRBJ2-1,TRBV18,CASSPFEGSSYNEQFF,TGTGCCAGCTCACCATTTGAGGGGAGCTCCTACAATGAGCAGTTCTTC
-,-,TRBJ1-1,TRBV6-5,CASSNGRNTEAFF,TGTGCCAGCAGTAACGGGAGAAACACTGAAGCTTTCTTT
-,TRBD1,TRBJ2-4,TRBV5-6,CASSLRQGDALAKNIQYF,TGTGCCAGCAGCTTGCGACAGGGGGACGCTTTAGCCAAAAACATTCAGTACTTC
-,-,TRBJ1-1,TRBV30,CAWSVPGSAEAFF,TGTGCCTGGAGTGTACCAGGAAGCGCTGAAGCTTTCTTT
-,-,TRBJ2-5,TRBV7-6,CASSSPEETQYF,TGTGCCAGCAGCTCTCCTGAAGAGACCCAGTACTTC
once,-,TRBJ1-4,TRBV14,CASSQVRTATEKLFF,TGTGCCAGCAGTCAGGTTAGGACCGCTACCGAGAAACTGTTTTTT
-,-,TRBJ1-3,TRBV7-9,CASSRGRSGNTIYF,TGTGCCAGCAGTCGGGGGAGATCCGGAAACACCATATATTTT
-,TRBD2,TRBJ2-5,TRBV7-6,CASSLGLADHEETQYF,TGTGCCAGCAGCTTAGGTCTAGCGGACCACGAAGAGACCCAGTACTTC
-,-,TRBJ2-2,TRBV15,CATSRAGANTGELFF,TGTGCCACCAGCAGAGCCGGCGCGAACACCGGGGAGCTGTTTTTT
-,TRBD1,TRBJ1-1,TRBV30,CAWSRRTGPGNTEAFF,TGTGCCTGGAGCCGAAGGACAGGTCCGGGGAACACTGAAGCTTTCTTT
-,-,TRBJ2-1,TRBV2,CASKNRTGFYNEQFF,TGTGCCAGCAAAAATCGGACTGGGTTTTACAATGAGCAGTTCTTC
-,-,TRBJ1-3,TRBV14,CASSQLIGNTIYF,TGTGCCAGCAGCCAGCTAATAGGAAACACCATATATTTT
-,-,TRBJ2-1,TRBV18,CASSPQAGVLNEQFF,TGTGCCAGCTCACCACAGGCAGGGGTACTCAATGAGCAGTTCTTC
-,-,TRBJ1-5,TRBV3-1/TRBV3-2,CASSQDRRSWDGEYSNQPQHF,TGTGCCAGCAGCCAAGATAGGCGGTCTTGGGACGGTGAATATAGCAATCAGCCCCAGCATTTT
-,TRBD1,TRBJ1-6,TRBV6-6,CASNPGTGYVSSPLHF,TGTGCCAGCAATCCCGGGACAGGGTACGTTAGTTCACCCCTCCACTTT
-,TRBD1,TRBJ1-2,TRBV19,CASSTRTGENYGYTF,TGTGCCAGTAGTACCCGGACAGGGGAGAACTATGGCTACACCTTC
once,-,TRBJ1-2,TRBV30,CAWSTGAWGTHGYTF,TGTGCCTGGAGTACCGGGGCATGGGGTACCCATGGCTACACCTTC
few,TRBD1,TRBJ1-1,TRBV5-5,CASSRLTGGNTEAFF,TGTGCCAGCAGCCGCCTCACAGGGGGGAACACTGAAGCTTTCTTT
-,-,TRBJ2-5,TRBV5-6,CASSFTGSRETQYF,TGTGCCAGCAGCTTTACAGGGAGCAGGGAGACCCAGTACTTC
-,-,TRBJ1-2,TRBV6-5,CASSYEGYTF,TGTGCCAGCAGCTATGAGGGCTACACCTTC
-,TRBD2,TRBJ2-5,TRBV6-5,CASSWRGEETQYF,TGTGCCAGCAGTTGGCGGGGGGAAGAGACCCAGTACTTC